This T cell receptor (beta chain) emerged from a study of blood T cell repertoires in COVID-19. Background on the study: The United States, Italy and Spain provided the acute and convalescent COVID-19 samples. The analysed material was cDNA or gDNA that came from T cells, B-cell-depleted T cells, or PBMCs.

In the original analysis: Amplified reference gene primers provided the basis for estimating nucleated cell counts. Some clones are missing from TCRdb's copy, which holds only in-frame ones; the method was immunoSEQ multiplex PCR. V, J and clone size are taken as reported in that table, and D and trimming were inferred from the DNA itself. This sample carries roughly 140,000 clones, 80% to 90% of them seen once, and the ten largest clones take approximately 38%. The TCR sequence derives from a human donor in a cohort sampled during active COVID-19. The sample was peripheral blood.

As DNA, the CDR3 is TGTGCCAGCAGCCCAAGCCGGGGGCAAGAGACCCAGTACTTC. This sequence encodes CASSPSRGQETQYF. The chain is built from TRBV4-2 and TRBJ2-5, with D maybe TRBD2 (6 bases). Per germline, CDR1 LGHNA and CDR2 YNFKEQ. This CDR3 has 14 residues. V was pared by 4 bases and J by 2 bases, with 11 bases between.